This T cell receptor (beta chain) was found in a study of blood T cell repertoires in COVID-19. This CDR3 spans 15 amino acids. The germline V gene encodes CDR1 SGHDT and CDR2 YYEEEE. Trimming pared 1 base from V and 0 bases from J, leaving 8 bases between. Repertoires were generated with immunoSEQ multiplex PCR, while TCRdb's copy carries only in-frame clones and drops some. The table includes some 200,000 clones, 75% to 90% detected once. The specimen sequenced was PBMCs or T cells enriched from blood (not recorded which). The TCR originated in a woman between 25 and 40 years old who had recovered from COVID-19. The chain joins TRBV5-6 to TRBJ1-3; D gene unclear. CDR3 sequence (DNA): TGTGCCAGCAGCTTGAACGGAGGCTCTGGAAACACCATATATTTT. The encoded protein is CASSLNGGSGNTIYF.